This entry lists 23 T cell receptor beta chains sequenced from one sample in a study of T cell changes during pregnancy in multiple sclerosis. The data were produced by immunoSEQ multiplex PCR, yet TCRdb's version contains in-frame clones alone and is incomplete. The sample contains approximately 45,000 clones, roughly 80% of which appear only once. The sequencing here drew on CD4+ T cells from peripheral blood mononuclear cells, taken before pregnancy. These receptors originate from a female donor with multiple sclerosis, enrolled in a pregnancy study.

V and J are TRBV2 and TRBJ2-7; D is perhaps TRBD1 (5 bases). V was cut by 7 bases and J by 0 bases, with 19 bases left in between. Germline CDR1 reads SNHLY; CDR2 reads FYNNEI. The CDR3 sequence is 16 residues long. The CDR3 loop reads CASTFSSGQSSYEQYF. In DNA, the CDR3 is TGTGCCAGCACTTTTTCCTCCGGACAAAGCTCCTACGAGCAGTACTTC.

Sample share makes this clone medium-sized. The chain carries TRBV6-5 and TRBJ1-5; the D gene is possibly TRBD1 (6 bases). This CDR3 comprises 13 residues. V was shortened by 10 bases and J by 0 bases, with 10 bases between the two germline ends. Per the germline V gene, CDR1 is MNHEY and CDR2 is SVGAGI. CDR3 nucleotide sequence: TGTGCCACCGGGACATTTAGCAATCAGCCCCAGCATTTT. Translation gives CATGTFSNQPQHF.

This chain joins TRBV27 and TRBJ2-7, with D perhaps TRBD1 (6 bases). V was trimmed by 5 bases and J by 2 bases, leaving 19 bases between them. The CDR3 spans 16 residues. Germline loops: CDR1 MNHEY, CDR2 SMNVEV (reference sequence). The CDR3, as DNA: TGTGCCAGCAGTAACCTACAGGGCGAGGGGCCCTACGAGCAGTACTTC. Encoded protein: CASSNLQGEGPYEQYF.

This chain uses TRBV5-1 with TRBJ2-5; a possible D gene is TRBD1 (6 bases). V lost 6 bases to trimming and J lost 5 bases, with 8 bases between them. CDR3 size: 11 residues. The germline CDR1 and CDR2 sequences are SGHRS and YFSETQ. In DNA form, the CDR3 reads TGCGCCAGCAAGGGGGAGGAGACCCAGTACTTC. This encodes CASKGEETQYF.

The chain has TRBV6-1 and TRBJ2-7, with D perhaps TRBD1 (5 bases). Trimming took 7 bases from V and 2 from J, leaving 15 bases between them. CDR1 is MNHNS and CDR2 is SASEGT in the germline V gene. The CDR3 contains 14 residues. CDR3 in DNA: TGTGCCAGCACTCCAATGACAGCTACCTACGAGCAGTACTTC. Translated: CASTPMTATYEQYF.

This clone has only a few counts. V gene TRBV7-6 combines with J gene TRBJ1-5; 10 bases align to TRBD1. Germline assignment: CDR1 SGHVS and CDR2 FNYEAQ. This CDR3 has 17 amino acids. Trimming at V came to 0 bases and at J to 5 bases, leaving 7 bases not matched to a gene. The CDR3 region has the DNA TGTGCCAGCAGCTTAGCGGCGGGACAGGGGAACGATCAGCCCCAGCATTTT. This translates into CASSLAAGQGNDQPQHF.

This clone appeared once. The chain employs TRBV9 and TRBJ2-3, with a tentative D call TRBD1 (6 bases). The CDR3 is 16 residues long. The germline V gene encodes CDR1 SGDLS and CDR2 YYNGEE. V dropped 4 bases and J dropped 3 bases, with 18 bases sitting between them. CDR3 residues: CASSSRQVFRTDTQYF. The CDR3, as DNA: TGTGCCAGCAGCTCGCGACAGGTTTTTCGGACAGATACGCAGTATTTT.

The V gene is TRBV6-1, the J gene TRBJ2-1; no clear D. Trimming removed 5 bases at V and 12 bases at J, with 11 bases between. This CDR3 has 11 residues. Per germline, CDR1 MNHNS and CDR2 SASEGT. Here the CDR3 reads CASSYLGRQFF. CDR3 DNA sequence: TGTGCCAGCAGTTATTTGGGCAGGCAGTTCTTC.

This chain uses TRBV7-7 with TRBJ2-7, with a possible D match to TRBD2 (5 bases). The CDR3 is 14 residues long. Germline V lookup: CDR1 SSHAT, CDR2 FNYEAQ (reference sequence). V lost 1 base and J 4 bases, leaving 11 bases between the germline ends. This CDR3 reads CASSLGPGEYEQYF. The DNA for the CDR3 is TGTGCCAGCAGCTTAGGTCCCGGGGAGTACGAGCAGTACTTC. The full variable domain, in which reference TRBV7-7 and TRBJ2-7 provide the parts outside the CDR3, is GAGVSQSPRYKVTKRGQDVTLRCDPISSHATLYWYQQALGQGPEFLTYFNYEAQPDKSGLPSDRFSAERPEGSISTLTIQRTEQRDSAMYRCASSLGPGEYEQYFGPGTRLTVT.

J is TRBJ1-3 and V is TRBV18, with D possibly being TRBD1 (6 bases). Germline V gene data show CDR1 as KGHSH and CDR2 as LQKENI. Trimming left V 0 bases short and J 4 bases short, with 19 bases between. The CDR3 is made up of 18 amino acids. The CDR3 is CASSPPASAGARGNTIYF. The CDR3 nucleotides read TGTGCCAGCTCACCACCGGCATCGGCAGGGGCGAGGGGAAACACCATATATTTT.

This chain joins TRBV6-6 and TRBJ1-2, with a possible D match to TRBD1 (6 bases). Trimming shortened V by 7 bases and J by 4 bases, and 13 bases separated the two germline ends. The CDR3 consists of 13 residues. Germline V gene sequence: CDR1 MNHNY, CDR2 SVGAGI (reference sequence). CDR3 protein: CASTPGAGYGYTF. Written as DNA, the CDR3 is TGTGCCAGCACCCCAGGGGCGGGCTATGGCTACACCTTC.

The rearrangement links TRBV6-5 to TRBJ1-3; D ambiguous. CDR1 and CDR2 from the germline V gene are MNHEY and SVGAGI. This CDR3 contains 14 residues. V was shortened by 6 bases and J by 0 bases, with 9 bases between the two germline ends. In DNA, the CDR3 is TGTGCCAGCAGACCCTATAACTCTGGAAACACCATATATTTT. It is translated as CASRPYNSGNTIYF.

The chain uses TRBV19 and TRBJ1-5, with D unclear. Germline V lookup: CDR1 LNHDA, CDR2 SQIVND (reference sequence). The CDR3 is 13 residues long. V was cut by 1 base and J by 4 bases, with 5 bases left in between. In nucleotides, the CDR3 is TGTGCCAGTAGTATAGCGGGAAATCAGCCCCAGCATTTT. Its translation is CASSIAGNQPQHF.

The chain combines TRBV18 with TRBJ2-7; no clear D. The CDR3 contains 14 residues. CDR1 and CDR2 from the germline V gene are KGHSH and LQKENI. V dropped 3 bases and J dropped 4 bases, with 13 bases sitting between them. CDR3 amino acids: CASSPDPILYEQYF. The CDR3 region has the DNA TGTGCCAGCTCACCCGATCCTATCCTATACGAGCAGTACTTC.

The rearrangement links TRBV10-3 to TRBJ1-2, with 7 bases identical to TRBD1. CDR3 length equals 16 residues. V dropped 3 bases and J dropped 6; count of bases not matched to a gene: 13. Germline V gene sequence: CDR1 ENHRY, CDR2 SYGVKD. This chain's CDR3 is CAISEQSDRAGHGYTF. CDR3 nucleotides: TGTGCCATCAGTGAACAATCAGACAGGGCGGGCCATGGCTACACCTTC.

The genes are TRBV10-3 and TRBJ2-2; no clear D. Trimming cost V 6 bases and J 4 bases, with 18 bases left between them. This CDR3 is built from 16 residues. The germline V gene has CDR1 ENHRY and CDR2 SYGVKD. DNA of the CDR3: TGTGCCATCAGCTCCGTCCACCCCCCGAGCACCGGGGAGCTGTTTTTT. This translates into CAISSVHPPSTGELFF.

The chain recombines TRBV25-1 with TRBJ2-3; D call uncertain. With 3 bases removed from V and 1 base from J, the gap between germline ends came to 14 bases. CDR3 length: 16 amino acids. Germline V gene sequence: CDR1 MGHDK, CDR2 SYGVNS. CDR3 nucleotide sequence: TGTGCCAGCAGTGATGGTCTAAATGGGCGCACAGATACGCAGTATTTT. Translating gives CASSDGLNGRTDTQYF.

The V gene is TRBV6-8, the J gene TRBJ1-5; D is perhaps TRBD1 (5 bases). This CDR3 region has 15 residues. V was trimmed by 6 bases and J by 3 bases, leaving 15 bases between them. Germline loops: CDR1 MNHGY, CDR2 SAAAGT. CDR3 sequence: CASSPLRGYNQPQHF. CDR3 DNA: TGTGCCAGCAGCCCCCTCCGGGGGTACAATCAGCCCCAGCATTTT.

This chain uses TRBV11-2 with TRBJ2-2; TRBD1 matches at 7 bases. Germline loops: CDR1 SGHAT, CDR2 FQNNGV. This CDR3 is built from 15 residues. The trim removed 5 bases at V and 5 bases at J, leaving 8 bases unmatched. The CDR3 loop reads CASSLQGIATGELFF. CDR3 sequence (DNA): TGTGCCAGCAGCCTACAGGGGATCGCAACCGGGGAGCTGTTTTTT.

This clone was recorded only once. CDR3 in DNA: TGCGCCAGCAGCTCCTCCCACTCAAGCTCCTACAATGAGCAGTTCTTC. Protein product: CASSSSHSSSYNEQFF. The V call is TRBV5-1, the J call TRBJ2-1; the D is unclear. Trimming stripped 3 bases from V and 0 bases from J, with 13 bases between. Germline V lookup: CDR1 SGHRS, CDR2 YFSETQ. The CDR3 has 16 amino acids.

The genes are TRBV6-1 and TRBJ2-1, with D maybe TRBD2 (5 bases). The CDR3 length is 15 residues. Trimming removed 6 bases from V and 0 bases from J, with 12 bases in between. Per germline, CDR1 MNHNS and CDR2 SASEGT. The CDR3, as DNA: TGTGCCAGCAGGGGGAGCGCGAGCTCCTACAATGAGCAGTTCTTC. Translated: CASRGSASSYNEQFF.

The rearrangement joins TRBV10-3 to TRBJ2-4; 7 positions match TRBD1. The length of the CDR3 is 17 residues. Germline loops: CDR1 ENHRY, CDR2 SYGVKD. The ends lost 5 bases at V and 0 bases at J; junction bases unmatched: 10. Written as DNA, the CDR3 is TGTGCCATCAGTCCCAGGGACAGTCCTATAGCCAAAAACATTCAGTACTTC. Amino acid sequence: CAISPRDSPIAKNIQYF.

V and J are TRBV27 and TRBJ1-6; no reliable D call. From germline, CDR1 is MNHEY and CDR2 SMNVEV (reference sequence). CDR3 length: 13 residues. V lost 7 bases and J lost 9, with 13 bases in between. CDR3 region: CASTIEWSSPLHF. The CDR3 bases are TGTGCCAGCACCATAGAATGGAGTTCACCCCTCCACTTT.